This TCR beta chain appears in the sequencing data of a study of T cell responses to AZD1222 COVID-19 vaccine. The CDR3 covers 15 residues. In germline, CDR1 is SGHNT, CDR2 YYREEE (reference sequence). V dropped 0 bases and J dropped 2 bases, with 9 bases sitting between them. The study's findings and limits: A mostly white British donor set with more females was recruited, and clonal diversity was possibly underestimated. There were vaccine-associated CD4 TCRs across spike, dominant at 160-218 and 743-854.

Details on this clone: The target antigen is unknown.

Second-dose timings of about 4 or about 12 weeks were pooled. Clones were read by immunoSEQ multiplex PCR, and TCRdb kept only the in-frame ones, dropping some. The sample includes some 120,000 clones, about 88% of them seen just once. This TCR derives from an adult who received the AZD1222 COVID-19 vaccine. Here the sequenced sample was peripheral blood, taken 28 days after the second AZD1222 dose. This chain joins TRBV5-4 and TRBJ1-5, with D possibly being TRBD1 (5 bases). The CDR3 spells CASSLAGGGNQPQHF. In nucleotides, the CDR3 is TGTGCCAGCAGCTTGGCCGGGGGGGGCAATCAGCCCCAGCATTTT.